The clone carrying this TCR beta chain was seen at least ten times. This sample is part of a study of early T cells in non-severe SARS-CoV-2 infection. J was trimmed by 7 bases and V by 4 bases; bases with no gene match: 4. Germline V CDR1 and CDR2: SGHRS, YFSETQ. This CDR3 is 12 amino acids long. Using its own MiXCR run on the 5' RACE reads, TCRdb lists one record per CDR3 protein. The sample lists under 65,000 distinct CDR3 sequences, 12% seen once, with roughly a tenth in the top ten. This chain joins TRBV5-1 and TRBJ2-7, with 8 bases fitting TRBD2. Sequences were obtained from whole blood. The clonotype originates from an adult who was a healthcare worker with PCR-confirmed SARS-CoV-2 infection or an uninfected control (not recorded which). The DNA for the CDR3 is TGCGCCAGCAGCCGGGAGGGGGAAGAGCAGTACTTC. Its protein product is CASSREGEEQYF.